This T cell receptor (beta chain) was sequenced in a study of blood T cell repertoires in COVID-19 (dated by TCRdb to 2020 to 2021). For the study in its entirety: Collaborator samples came from the United States, Italy and Spain and covered acute and convalescent phases of COVID-19. The material from the prospective study consisted of cDNA or gDNA derived from T cells, B-cell-depleted T cells, or PBMCs. Deeply sampled blood TCRbeta repertoires from subjects exposed to, actively infected with, or recovered from COVID-19 were included in the dataset. The repertoires were made available in a free public database intended to serve as a resource for research on the immune response to SARS-CoV-2. Samples came from the ongoing ImmuneRACE study (first 160 participants) plus 1,254 subjects from 6 global collaborators. A de-identified subject ID, COVID-19 status, age in years and sex were almost always included in the sample metadata. Where available, HLA class I and class II types were taken from metadata supplied by the sample provider and were not determined by assay-based typing. General findings and caveats noted by the study authors: The quantity of clinical and demographic metadata differed by source and by participant and was supplied without curation.

The collaborating institutions used their own protocols to collect whole blood in K2EDTA tubes. For TCRbeta analysis, collaborators shipped samples in one of three forms: frozen whole blood, isolated PBMCs, or DNA extracted from either of those sample types. Cut back by 5 bases and 0 bases, the V and J ends lie 15 bases apart. The germline V gene sets CDR1 to KGHDR and CDR2 to SFDVKD. Including the terminal cysteine and phenylalanine, the CDR3 comprises 16 residues. Kept here is only the CDR3 DNA, which spans 48 bases and is read in frame from base 1. TCRbeta CDR3 regions were amplified from genomic DNA by means of the immunoSEQ Assay, a bias-controlled multiplex PCR. Regarding the original processing steps: Within the assay, amplification of reference gene primers was used to estimate how many nucleated cells each sample contained. To quantify the absolute abundance of each unique TCRbeta CDR3 rearrangement, sequence reads were collapsed and filtered. For each sample, productive Simpson clonality was calculated as the square root of Simpson's diversity index across productive rearrangements. TCRdb's version of the immuneACCESS table is confined to in-frame rearrangements and falls short of the full clone set. An unresolved V gene accounts for under half of the shortfall where checked; the remainder is of unknown origin. Clone size and the V and J calls come from that table; the DNA yielded D and trimming. The sample table records some 150,000 clones; around 81% of these occur just once. The ten largest clones represent approximately 12% of the sample.

For this clone: The antigen this receptor binds is unknown. Per-nucleotide qualities are absent, and no much larger clonotype sits a single base away.

Material for sequencing was peripheral blood. The clonotype was recovered from a man aged 55 to 70 with active or convalescent COVID-19. This chain joins TRBV24-1 to TRBJ1-1; the D gene is perhaps TRBD1, on 5 matching bases. The CDR3 corresponds to CATSGGGALLNTEAFF. The sequence in DNA is TGTGCCACCAGTGGAGGAGGGGCCCTTTTGAACACTGAAGCTTTCTTT.